These T cell receptor beta chains were read from a single sample in a study of STAT5B mutations in CD4+ large granular lymphocyte leukemia. Repertoires were generated with immunoSEQ multiplex PCR, while TCRdb's copy carries only in-frame clones and drops some. The table has just under 35,000 clones, roughly 65% seen once. Sequenced: CD4+ T cells from blood buffy coats. The receptor set was obtained from a human donor in good health. CDR3s include the opening cysteine and the closing phenylalanine or tryptophan. D genes are given only for firm matches. Not all rows give a size; the values are once, few, many and, for expanded clones, a class.

TRBV15	TRBJ2-7	NA	NA	TGTGCCACCAGCAGAGCCAACAGGGACCACGAGCAGTACTTC	CATSRANRDHEQYF
TRBV5-1	TRBJ2-5	NA	NA	TGCGCCAGCACCGACCGGGAGACCCAGTACTTC	CASTDRETQYF
TRBV29-1	TRBJ1-3	NA	NA	TGCAGCGCCTTTCTGGGGGCGTCTGGAAACACCATATATTTT	CSAFLGASGNTIYF
TRBV4-1	TRBJ2-7	NA	NA	TGCGCCAGCAGCCAACCGTTGGCGTCCTACGAGCAGTACTTC	CASSQPLASYEQYF
TRBV2	TRBJ1-2	NA	TRBD1	TGTGCCAGCACCCCAGGGGGGGATCCCAGCTATGGCTACACCTTC	CASTPGGDPSYGYTF
TRBV5-6	TRBJ1-1	NA	TRBD1	TGTGCCAGCAGCCAAGGGGGCAGCCCCGGAATGAACACTGAAGCTTTCTTT	CASSQGGSPGMNTEAFF
TRBV28	TRBJ2-1	NA	TRBD2	TGTGCCAGCAGTTTAGGCGGACTAGCGGGGGGGTGGGGCTCCTACAATGAGCAGTTCTTC	CASSLGGLAGGWGSYNEQFF
TRBV5-1	TRBJ1-1	NA	NA	TGCGCCAGCAGAATAGGGGTTACCTACATGAACACTGAAGCTTTCTTT	CASRIGVTYMNTEAFF
TRBV5-5	TRBJ2-3	NA	TRBD1	TGTGCCAGCAGCTTGAGGGGGACAGAAAGCACAGATACGCAGTATTTT	CASSLRGTESTDTQYF
TRBV7-2	TRBJ1-1	few	NA	TGTGCCAGCAGCGCAAACAGGGTCGGCACTGAAGCTTTCTTT	CASSANRVGTEAFF
TRBV4-1	TRBJ2-4	NA	NA	TGCGCCAGCAGGGCCTCGGACGCCAAAAACATTCAGTACTTC	CASRASDAKNIQYF